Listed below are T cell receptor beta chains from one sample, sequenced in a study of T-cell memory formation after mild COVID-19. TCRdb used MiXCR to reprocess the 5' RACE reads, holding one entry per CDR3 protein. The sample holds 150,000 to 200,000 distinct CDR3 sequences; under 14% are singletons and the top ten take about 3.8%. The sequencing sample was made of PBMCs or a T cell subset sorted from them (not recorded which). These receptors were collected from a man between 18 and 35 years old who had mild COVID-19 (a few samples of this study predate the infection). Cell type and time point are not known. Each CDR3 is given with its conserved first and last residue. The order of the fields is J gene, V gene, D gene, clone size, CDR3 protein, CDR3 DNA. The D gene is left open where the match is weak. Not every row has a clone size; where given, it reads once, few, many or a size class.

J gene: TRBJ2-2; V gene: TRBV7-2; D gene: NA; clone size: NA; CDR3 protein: CASSRGLLGGELFF; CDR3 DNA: TGTGCCAGCAGCCGTGGACTCCTCGGCGGGGAGCTGTTTTTT
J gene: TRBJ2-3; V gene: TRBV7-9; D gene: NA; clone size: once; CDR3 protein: CASSLDRYTDTQYF; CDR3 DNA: TGTGCCAGCAGCTTGGACCGATACACAGATACGCAGTATTTT
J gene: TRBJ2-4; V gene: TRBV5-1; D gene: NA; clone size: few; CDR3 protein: CASSLTTGFENIQYF; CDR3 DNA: TGCGCCAGCAGCTTGACCACAGGATTCGAAAACATTCAGTACTTC
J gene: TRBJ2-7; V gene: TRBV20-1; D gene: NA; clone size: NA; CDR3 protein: CSAPRFYEQYF; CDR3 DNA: TGCAGTGCACCTAGGTTTTACGAGCAGTACTTC
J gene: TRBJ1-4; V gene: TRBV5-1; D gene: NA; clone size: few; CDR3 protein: CASRTGANEKLFF; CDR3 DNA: TGCGCCAGCAGGACGGGGGCTAATGAAAAACTGTTTTTT
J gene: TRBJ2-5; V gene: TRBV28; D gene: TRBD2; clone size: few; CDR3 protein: CASTGRGPQETQYF; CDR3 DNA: TGTGCCAGCACTGGGAGGGGTCCTCAAGAGACCCAGTACTTC
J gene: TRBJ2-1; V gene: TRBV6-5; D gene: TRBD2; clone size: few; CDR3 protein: CASSALAGGYNEQFF; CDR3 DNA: TGTGCCAGCAGTGCTCTAGCGGGGGGGTACAATGAGCAGTTCTTC
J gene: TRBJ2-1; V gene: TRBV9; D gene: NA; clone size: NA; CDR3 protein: CASSPHGGALSNEQFF; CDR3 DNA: TGTGCCAGCAGCCCCCACGGCGGGGCATTGAGCAATGAGCAGTTCTTC
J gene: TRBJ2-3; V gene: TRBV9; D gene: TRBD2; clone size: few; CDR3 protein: CASSPQTGGLAGGTGTQYF; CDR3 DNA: TGTGCCAGCAGCCCACAAACTGGAGGACTAGCGGGGGGAACAGGTACGCAGTATTTT
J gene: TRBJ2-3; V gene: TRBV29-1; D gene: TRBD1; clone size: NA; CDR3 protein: CSGQGASTDTQYF; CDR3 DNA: TGCAGCGGACAGGGGGCAAGCACAGATACGCAGTATTTT
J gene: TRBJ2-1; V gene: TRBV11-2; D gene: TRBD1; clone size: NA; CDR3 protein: CASSTLQGSTYNEQFF; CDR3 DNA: TGTGCCAGCAGCACTCTACAGGGGTCGACCTACAATGAGCAGTTCTTC
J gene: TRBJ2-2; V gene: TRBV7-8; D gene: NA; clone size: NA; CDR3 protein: CASSLVKGGDTGELFF; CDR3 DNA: TGTGCCAGCAGCTTAGTAAAGGGGGGCGACACCGGGGAGCTGTTTTTT
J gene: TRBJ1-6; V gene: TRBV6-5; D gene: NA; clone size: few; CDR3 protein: CASSYFVGEAGMDSPLHF; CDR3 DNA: TGTGCCAGCAGTTACTTTGTCGGTGAAGCAGGGATGGATTCACCCCTCCACTTT
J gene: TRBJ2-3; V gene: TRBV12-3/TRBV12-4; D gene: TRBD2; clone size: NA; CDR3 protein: CASSGGGTYTDTQYF; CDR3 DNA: TGTGCCAGCAGTGGCGGGGGGACTTACACAGATACGCAGTATTTT
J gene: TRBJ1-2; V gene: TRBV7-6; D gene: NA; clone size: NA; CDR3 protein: CASSLPGTGVYTF; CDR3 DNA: TGTGCCAGCAGCTTACCAGGAACAGGAGTCTACACCTTC
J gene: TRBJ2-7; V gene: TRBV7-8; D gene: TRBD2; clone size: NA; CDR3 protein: CASSIERGSYEQYF; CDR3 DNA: TGTGCCAGCAGCATAGAGCGGGGGTCCTACGAGCAGTACTTC
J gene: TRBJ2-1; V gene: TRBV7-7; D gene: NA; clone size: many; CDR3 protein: CASSFGGVFGNEQFF; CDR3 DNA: TGTGCCAGCAGCTTTGGCGGGGTATTTGGCAATGAGCAGTTCTTC
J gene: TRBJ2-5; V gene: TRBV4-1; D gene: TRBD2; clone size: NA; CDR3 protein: CASSQTGLVRETQYF; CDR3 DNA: TGCGCCAGCAGCCAGACCGGACTAGTTAGGGAGACCCAGTACTTC
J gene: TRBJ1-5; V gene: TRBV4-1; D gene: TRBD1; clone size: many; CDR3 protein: CASSQTGQGSKPQHF; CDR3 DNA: TGCGCCAGCAGCCAGACGGGACAGGGGTCAAAGCCCCAGCATTTT
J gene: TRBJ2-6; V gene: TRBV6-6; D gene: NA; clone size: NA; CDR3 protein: CASISSGANVLTF; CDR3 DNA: TGTGCCAGCATTAGCTCTGGGGCCAACGTCCTGACTTTC
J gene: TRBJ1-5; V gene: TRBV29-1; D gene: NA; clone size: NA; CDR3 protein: CSVATGWHQPQHF; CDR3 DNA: TGCAGCGTCGCAACAGGGTGGCATCAGCCCCAGCATTTT
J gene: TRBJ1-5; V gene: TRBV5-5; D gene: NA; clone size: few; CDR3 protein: CASSPYVARNQPQHF; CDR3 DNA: TGTGCCAGCAGCCCGTACGTCGCGCGCAATCAGCCCCAGCATTTT
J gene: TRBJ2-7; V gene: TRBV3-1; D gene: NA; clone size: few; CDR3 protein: CASSQMTVNYEQYF; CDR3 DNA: TGTGCCAGCAGCCAGATGACAGTAAACTACGAGCAGTACTTC
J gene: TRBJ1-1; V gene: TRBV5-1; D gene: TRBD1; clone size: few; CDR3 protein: CASSFSGTGGTEAFF; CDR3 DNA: TGCGCCAGCAGCTTCTCCGGGACAGGAGGCACTGAAGCTTTCTTT
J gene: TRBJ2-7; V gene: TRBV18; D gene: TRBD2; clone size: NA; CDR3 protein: CASSPRGGELYEQYF; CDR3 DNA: TGTGCCAGCTCACCGCGCGGGGGGGAGCTGTACGAGCAGTACTTC
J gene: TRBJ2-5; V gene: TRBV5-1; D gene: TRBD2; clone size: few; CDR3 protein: CASSPLGLAGGLTMETQYF; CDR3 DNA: TGCGCCAGCAGCCCGCTGGGACTAGCGGGGGGGCTGACGATGGAGACCCAGTACTTC
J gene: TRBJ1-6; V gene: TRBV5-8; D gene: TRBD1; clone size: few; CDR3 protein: CASSSDRVSPLHF; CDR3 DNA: TGTGCCAGCAGCTCGGACAGGGTCTCACCCCTCCACTTT
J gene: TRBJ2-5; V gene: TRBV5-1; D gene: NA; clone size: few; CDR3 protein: CASAPGGRETQYF; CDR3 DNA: TGCGCCAGCGCACCAGGGGGGAGAGAGACCCAGTACTTC
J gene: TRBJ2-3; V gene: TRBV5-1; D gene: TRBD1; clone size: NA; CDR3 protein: CASSSWARQGPTDTQYF; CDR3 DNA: TGCGCCAGCAGCTCGTGGGCCCGACAGGGACCCACAGATACGCAGTATTTT
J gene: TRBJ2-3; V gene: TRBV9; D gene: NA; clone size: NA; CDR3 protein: CASSVVPPGDTQYF; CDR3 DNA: TGTGCCAGCAGCGTAGTACCGCCAGGGGATACGCAGTATTTT
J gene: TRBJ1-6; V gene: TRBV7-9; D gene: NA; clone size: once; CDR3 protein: CASSLGPYNSPLHF; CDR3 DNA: TGTGCCAGCAGCTTAGGTCCATATAATTCACCCCTCCACTTT